These 9 T cell receptor beta chains came from one sample sequenced in a study of CD8 T cells in ankylosing spondylitis. TCRdb independently ran MiXCR on the 5' RACE reads; one entry per CDR3 protein. The table shows a few hundred thousand distinct CDR3 sequences, with around a tenth occurring only once. The sequenced material came from blood, either unsorted or a sorted T cell fraction (not recorded which). All receptors come from a male donor with ankylosing spondylitis or in good health (not recorded which).

This clonotype was detected ten times or more. This sequence joins TRBV7-2 and TRBJ1-3; no clear D. The CDR3 has 13 residues. Per the germline V gene, CDR1 is SGHTA and CDR2 is FQGNSA. Trimming took off 1 base at V and 6 bases at J, with 7 bases between the two ends. The chain's CDR3 is CASSLGPLNTIYF. DNA for the CDR3: TGTGCCAGCAGCTTAGGCCCTCTAAACACCATATATTTT.

This clonotype was detected a few times. Given a much more abundant clone one base away, this may be a read error. The chain has TRBV28 and TRBJ2-3; D unresolved. CDR1 and CDR2 from the germline V gene are MDHEN and SYDVKM. V shed 6 bases and J shed 2 bases, with 3 bases lying between them. The CDR3 sequence is 11 residues long. The CDR3 coding sequence is TGTGCCAGCAGATACACAGATACGCAGTATTTT. Its protein is CASRYTDTQYF.

Concerning this clonotype: Being one base from a much bigger clone, this may be a read error. This chain connects TRBV10-3 to TRBJ1-4; D gene unclear. CDR3 size: 14 residues. Germline CDR1 reads ENHRY; CDR2 reads SYGVKD. CDR3 in amino acids: CSISESRGLEKLFF. CDR3 in DNA: TGTTCCATCAGTGAGTCGCGGGGTTTGGAAAAACTGTTTTTT.

This clonotype was picked up a small number of times. The chain carries TRBV6-6 and TRBJ1-3; D uncertain. This CDR3 region has 13 residues. The germline gives CDR1 MNHNY, CDR2 SVGAGI (reference sequence). The V gene lost 6 bases and the J gene lost 2 bases, with 8 bases spanning the gap. For the CDR3, the DNA is TGTGCCAGCAGCTACCAACCTGGAAACACCATATATTTT. Protein product: CASSYQPGNTIYF.

The sample holds many counts of this clonotype. J is TRBJ2-1 and V is TRBV4-2; tentative D call: TRBD2 (6 bases). CDR3 size: 15 residues. The V end was cut by 0 bases, the J end by 3 bases, with 9 bases between. Germline CDR1 and CDR2: LGHNA and YNFKEQ. The CDR3 coding sequence is TGTGCCAGCAGCCAAGATCCTAGCGACTACAATGAGCAGTTCTTC. Protein product: CASSQDPSDYNEQFF.

In its sample, this clonotype was seen many times. The chain uses TRBV29-1 and TRBJ2-1; 7 nucleotides align to TRBD2. Trimming removed 5 bases from V and 5 bases from J; junction bases left unmatched: 9. There are 14 residues in the CDR3. The germline V gene encodes CDR1 SQVTM and CDR2 ANQGSEA. The CDR3 sequence is CSVLIASGHNEQFF. The CDR3 DNA is TGCAGCGTTCTAATCGCTAGCGGACACAATGAGCAGTTCTTC.

This clonotype was detected many times. The chain carries TRBV5-1 and TRBJ2-5, with a tentative D call TRBD2 (6 bases). The CDR3 is made up of 16 amino acids. CDR1 and CDR2 from the germline V gene are SGHRS and YFSETQ. The V end was cut by 5 bases, the J end by 0 bases, with 17 bases between. In nucleotides, the CDR3 is TGCGCCAGCAGTGATGTGGAGGGAGCGGACCAAGAGACCCAGTACTTC. It translates to CASSDVEGADQETQYF.

At least ten counts were recorded for this clonotype. The chain combines TRBV29-1 with TRBJ2-7, with D perhaps matching TRBD1 (6 bases). From germline, CDR1 is SQVTM and CDR2 ANQGSEA. This CDR3 comprises 12 residues. V shed 5 bases and J shed 6 bases, with 14 bases lying between them. Here the CDR3 reads CSVLSGVGEQYF. Here the CDR3 DNA reads TGCAGCGTTCTATCAGGGGTCGGCGAGCAGTACTTC.

This CDR3 is CASSDGQAYSTDTQYF. CDR3 coding DNA: TGTGCCAGCAGTGACGGACAGGCCTATAGCACAGATACGCAGTATTTT. The chain has TRBV2 and TRBJ2-3, with 7 bases identical to TRBD1. Germline values: CDR1 SNHLY, CDR2 FYNNEI. After removal of 3 bases from V and 0 bases from J, the junction contained 6 bases not matched to a gene. The CDR3 extends over 16 amino acids. The full variable domain, with the rest looked up from reference TRBV2 and TRBJ2-3, is EPEVTQTPSHQVTQMGQEVILRCVPISNHLYFYWYRQILGQKVEFLVSFYNNEISEKSEIFDDQFSVERPDGSNFTLKIRSTKLEDSAMYFCASSDGQAYSTDTQYFGPGTRLTVL.